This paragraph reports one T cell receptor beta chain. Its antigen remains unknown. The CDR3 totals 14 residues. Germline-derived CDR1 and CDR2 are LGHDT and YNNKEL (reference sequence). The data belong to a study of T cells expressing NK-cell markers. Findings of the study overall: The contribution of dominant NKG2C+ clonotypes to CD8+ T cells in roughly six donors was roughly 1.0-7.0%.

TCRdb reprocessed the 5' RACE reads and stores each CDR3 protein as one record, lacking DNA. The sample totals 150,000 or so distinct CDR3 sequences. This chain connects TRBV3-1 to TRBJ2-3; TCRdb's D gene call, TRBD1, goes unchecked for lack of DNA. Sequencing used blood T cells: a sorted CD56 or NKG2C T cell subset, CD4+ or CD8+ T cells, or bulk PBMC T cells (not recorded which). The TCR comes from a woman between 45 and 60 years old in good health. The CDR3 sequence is CASGGPGSTDTQYF.